This TCR beta chain originates from a study of T cell responses to AZD1222 COVID-19 vaccine. This CDR3 comprises 14 residues. The V end lost 8 bases, the J end lost 7 bases, and 18 bases lay between the germline ends. The germline V gene encodes CDR1 MNHEY and CDR2 SVGAGI. Method: immunoSEQ multiplex PCR; TCRdb's copy keeps in-frame clones and lacks some. This table has some 130,000 clones, 90% appearing once. The source is an adult in good health. The V call is TRBV6-5, the J call TRBJ1-5; a weak D match, TRBD1 (6 bases). The sample was peripheral blood, taken on day 0 of AZD1222 vaccination. CDR3 sequence reads: CASGPTGGRQPQHF. CDR3 nucleotide sequence: TGTGCCAGCGGGCCGACAGGAGGAAGACAGCCCCAGCATTTT.